This is a list of T cell receptor beta chains from one sample in a study of PD-1 blockade in classical Hodgkin lymphoma. Repertoires were generated with immunoSEQ multiplex PCR, while TCRdb's copy carries only in-frame clones and drops some. The data contain 23,000 or so clones, more than 75% of them seen just once; the ten biggest clones take up 20% to 25%. Specimen: peripheral blood mononuclear cells (PBMCs), collected before the fourth cycle of nivolumab. These receptors were taken from a human donor with classical Hodgkin lymphoma. CDR3s leave out the opening cysteine and the closing phenylalanine or tryptophan.

>TRBV19|TRBJ1-5
ASREQGGVPQPQH
>TRBV5-1|TRBJ1-2
ASSLSATYGYT
>TRBV30|TRBJ2-7
AWSPSGYEQY
>TRBV5-1|TRBJ2-7
ASSPMRSTGGKVEQY
>TRBV6-5|TRBJ1-2
ASSTGGSGNYGYT
>TRBV9|TRBJ2-2
ASSPREGTTGELF
>TRBV30|TRBJ2-1
ASGPQF
>TRBV27|TRBJ1-4
ASSLSGATNEKLF
>TRBV5-5|TRBJ2-1
ASSTPGTSGSSGNEQF
>TRBV29-1|TRBJ1-1
SYDSTGYTEAF
>TRBV19|TRBJ2-2
ASSSIGENTGELF
>TRBV2|TRBJ2-2
ASSDGASGTGELF
>TRBV19|TRBJ2-7
ASRQTGVTYEQY
>TRBV30|TRBJ1-5
AWSVGVGVDSNQPQH
>TRBV5-1|TRBJ1-1
ASSLQGNTEAF
>TRBV18|TRBJ2-1
ASSPLPNRVGYNEQF
>TRBV4-1|TRBJ1-3
ASSQIDMGSLSGNTIY
>TRBV6-6|TRBJ1-3
ASSSHGTESGNTIY
>TRBV4-1|TRBJ2-5
ASSQGVGGLQETQY
>TRBV27|TRBJ2-2
ASSFGTSGFELF
>TRBV2|TRBJ1-5
ASDPGTGSNQPQH
>TRBV5-4|TRBJ1-2
ASSLDSNRGYGYT
>TRBV5-1|TRBJ2-3
ASSLSSGTDTQY
>TRBV7-9|TRBJ1-4
ASSLVGGANEKLF
>TRBV23-1|TRBJ2-7
ASSRCTRRLYEQY
>TRBV7-3|TRBJ2-1
ASTLGASSYNEQF
>TRBV29-1|TRBJ1-2
SVDFGGAGSNYGYT
>TRBV29-1|TRBJ2-7
SVEMGEQY
>TRBV6-1|TRBJ2-5
ASLPGQGVGETQY
>TRBV10-3|TRBJ1-5
AISESSGRGDQPQH
>TRBV6-1|TRBJ1-2
ASSEGGSLSGGYT
>TRBV30|TRBJ2-6
ARLKGHSGANVLT
>TRBV19|TRBJ2-1
ASSIRASSEQF
>TRBV7-6|TRBJ2-5
ASSLGPQETQY
>TRBV11-3|TRBJ2-2
ASSLSGASSNTGELF
>TRBV19|TRBJ1-2
ASSADRDRGRGYGYT
>TRBV18|TRBJ2-7
ASSLQAGAYEQY
>TRBV7-9|TRBJ2-3
ASSLEYPSTDTQY
>TRBV7-3|TRBJ2-1
ASSLMPGMNEQF
>TRBV7-2|TRBJ1-3
ASSPGQGTTIY
>TRBV2|TRBJ1-3
ASSETGQTGNTIY
>TRBV2|TRBJ2-1
ASRRLAGEQF